What follows are 10 T cell receptor beta chains derived from one specimen sequenced in a study of spatial heterogeneity in lung cancer. Described time point: sample taken at primary tumor resection. The study sequenced unsorted whole RNA from tumor, nontumor lung or frozen PBMC. MiXCR, run by TCRdb on the 5' RACE reads, gives a single entry per CDR3 protein. Here the sample spans tens of thousands of distinct CDR3 sequences, more than 6.5% being singletons. Sequencing was performed on PBMCs, taken at surgery. The source of these receptors is a female donor with early-stage non-small cell lung cancer.

This clonotype was picked up many times. The chain recombines TRBV29-1 with TRBJ2-7; weak D call: TRBD2 (6 bases). CDR1 SQVTM and CDR2 ANQGSEA come from the germline V gene. Trimming took 4 bases from V and 3 from J, leaving 10 bases between them. The CDR3 is made up of 12 amino acids. The DNA for the CDR3 is TGCAGCGTTGCTGGGGGAGGCTACGAGCAGTACTTC. Amino acids: CSVAGGGYEQYF.

This clonotype was counted at least ten times. The rearrangement links TRBV29-1 to TRBJ2-3; D possibly corresponds to TRBD1 (5 bases). The germline CDR1 and CDR2 sequences are SQVTM and ANQGSEA. The CDR3 totals 13 residues. Deletions cut 3 bases from V and 8 bases from J, with 15 bases between. CDR3 amino acids: CSVDRGAAGTQYF. The CDR3 DNA follows: TGCAGCGTTGATCGTGGGGCCGCAGGTACGCAGTATTTT.

This clonotype was seen at least ten times. This chain uses TRBV12-3 or TRBV12-4 with TRBJ2-5; 9 bases fit TRBD1. With V trimmed by 6 bases and J by 7 bases, 12 bases remained unmatched. The CDR3 totals 15 residues. The CDR3 nucleotides are TGTGCCAGCAGGAGGGGCACAGGGGGCGACGGGACCCAGTACTTC. Translated, it gives CASRRGTGGDGTQYF.

In its sample, this clonotype was seen many times. The genes are TRBV2 and TRBJ2-2; D is perhaps TRBD2 (6 bases). The V end lost 5 bases, the J end lost 3 bases, and 16 bases lay between the germline ends. This CDR3 has 16 amino acids. Per the germline V gene, CDR1 is SNHLY and CDR2 is FYNNEI. As DNA, the CDR3 is TGTGCCAGCAGTTCCCCCTGGGGAGGTCACACCGGGGAGCTGTTTTTT. Translation gives CASSSPWGGHTGELFF.

In this sample, this clonotype turned up many times. The chain is built from TRBV29-1 and TRBJ2-2; possible D gene TRBD1, 5 bases. Germline V CDR1 and CDR2: SQVTM, ANQGSEA. The CDR3 covers 13 residues. Trimming pared 3 bases from V and 2 bases from J, leaving 7 bases between. In DNA, the CDR3 is TGCAGCGTTGAGGACAACAACACCGGGGAGCTGTTTTTT. Amino acid sequence: CSVEDNNTGELFF.

This clonotype occurred many times. The chain has TRBV11-2 and TRBJ2-1; the match to TRBD1 covers 9 bases. Germline CDR1 and CDR2: SGHAT and FQNNGV. The CDR3 is made up of 17 amino acids. Losses at the gene ends were 1 base for V and 9 bases for J; bases not matched to a gene: 13. CDR3 nucleotides: TGTGCCAGCAGCTTAGGGGATCCGGGACAGGGAACTTTTGAGCAGTTCTTC. Translated: CASSLGDPGQGTFEQFF.

The sample holds many counts of this clonotype. The chain is built from TRBV5-1 and TRBJ2-5; 12 bases are a match to TRBD2. V dropped 0 bases and J dropped 0; count of bases not matched to a gene: 6. The length of the CDR3 is 18 residues. Germline-derived CDR1 and CDR2 are SGHRS and YFSETQ. CDR3 DNA sequence: TGCGCCAGCAGCTTGGGACTAGCGGGGGAGAATTACCAAGAGACCCAGTACTTC. Translation gives CASSLGLAGENYQETQYF.

The chain recombines TRBV28 with TRBJ2-4; unclear D gene. Germline CDR1 MDHEN, CDR2 SYDVKM. Between the trimmed V and J ends, which lost 6 bases and 7 bases, there was a span of 7 bases. The CDR3 is made up of 11 amino acids. DNA for the CDR3: TGTGCCAGCAGCAGTCTTAACATTCAGTACTTC. This encodes CASSSLNIQYF.

This clonotype was seen many times. This chain uses TRBV2 with TRBJ2-5; D call uncertain. This CDR3 spans 14 amino acids. Germline V gene lookup returns CDR1 SNHLY and CDR2 FYNNEI. Trimming left V 1 base short and J 5 bases short, with 11 bases between. In nucleotides, the CDR3 is TGTGCCAGCAGTGAAGTCACAGCCCAGGAGACCCAGTACTTC. Translating it yields CASSEVTAQETQYF.

This clonotype was detected ten times or more. The V and J genes are TRBV10-1 and TRBJ2-5; D is perhaps TRBD1 (5 bases). The CDR3 loop spans 15 amino acids. V gave up 4 bases and J gave up 2 bases, with 14 bases separating them. Germline V gives CDR1 WNHNN, CDR2 SYGVQD (reference sequence). The CDR3 nucleotides are TGCGCCAGCAGTGTTGGTGGGGCGGAACAAGAGACCCAGTACTTC. This gives the protein CASSVGGAEQETQYF.